This T cell receptor beta chain was profiled in a study of cytomegalovirus exposure and HLA in healthy donors. Notes on the study in general: Serostatus for CMV was the only available immune exposure information. Reported performance of the classifier showed diagnosis of cytomegalovirus status with high specificity and sensitivity. HLA alleles were associated with 17,000 or so TCR beta sequences in a later analysis at 0.05 false discovery rate.

A word on this clone: The antigen is undetermined.

Primers: 60 Vbeta forward and 13 Jbeta reverse. Produced via immunoSEQ multiplex PCR; TCRdb's table is partial and in-frame only. The data hold over 150,000 clones, with around 75% observed a single time. V was clipped by 5 bases and J by 1 base, with 14 bases between them. The CDR3 is 15 amino acids. In germline, CDR1 is SGHNT, CDR2 YYREEE (reference sequence). Specimen: PBMCs. The clonotype comes from a human donor in good health. V gene TRBV5-4 combines with J gene TRBJ2-3, with TRBD1 as a possible D gene (6 bases). The CDR3 here is CASRHTGKGTDTQYF. CDR3 nucleotides: TGTGCCAGCAGGCATACAGGGAAGGGCACAGATACGCAGTATTTT.